The 9 T cell receptor beta chains presented below share a single source sample, sequenced in a study of T-cell reconstitution after alpha-beta-depleted transplantation in children. TCRbeta library construction was performed incorporating unique molecular identifiers. From the PCR reads, TCRdb called clonotypes with MiXCR, one entry per CDR3 protein. The sample contains fewer than 550,000 distinct CDR3 sequences, around 15% of which appear only once. Material: PBMCs, mostly from graft donor cells, obtained 360 days after TCRalphabeta/CD19-depleted stem cell transplant. These receptors were collected from a boy less than two years old who had a stem cell transplant for Wiskott-Aldrich syndrome, so the T cells may come from the graft donor.

The chain carries TRBV12-3 or TRBV12-4 and TRBJ2-5; weak D call: TRBD2 (7 bases). Trimming took off 3 bases at V and 2 bases at J, with 22 bases between the two ends. The CDR3 has 18 amino acids. The CDR3 bases are TGTGCCAGCAGTTTTTCCGGAGGGGGAGGGCCAGGGCAAGAGACCCAGTACTTC. It translates to CASSFSGGGGPGQETQYF.

This clonotype has just a few counts. The chain uses TRBV20-1 and TRBJ2-1; TRBD2 aligns across 9 bases. The CDR3 is 13 residues long. Germline values: CDR1 DFQATT, CDR2 SNEGSKA (reference sequence). For the CDR3, the DNA is TGCACCGTAGCGGGAGTTTCCTACAATGAGCAGTTCTTC. It translates to CTVAGVSYNEQFF.

The V and J genes are TRBV2 and TRBJ2-3; 9 bases line up with TRBD2. Germline trimming cut 4 bases from V and 3 bases from J; bases unmatched to any gene: 5. CDR3 size: 15 residues. CDR1 and CDR2 (germline): SNHLY, FYNNEI. The CDR3 loop reads CASSVAGAGTDTQYF. The CDR3 DNA follows: TGTGCCAGCAGTGTAGCGGGGGCGGGGACAGATACGCAGTATTTT. Full variable domain (outside the CDR3, taken from reference TRBV2 and TRBJ2-3): EPEVTQTPSHQVTQMGQEVILRCVPISNHLYFYWYRQILGQKVEFLVSFYNNEISEKSEIFDDQFSVERPDGSNFTLKIRSTKLEDSAMYFCASSVAGAGTDTQYFGPGTRLTVL.

The chain employs TRBV13 and TRBJ1-6; D gene ambiguous. The germline V gene encodes CDR1 PRHDT and CDR2 FYEKMQ (reference sequence). The CDR3 is made up of 14 amino acids. V was cut by 0 bases and J by 8 bases, with 8 bases left in between. CDR3 nucleotides: TGTGCCAGCAGCTTAGGGGTGAGGGATTCACCCCTCCACTTT. Translating it yields CASSLGVRDSPLHF. Variable domain in full (rest from reference TRBV13 and TRBJ1-6): AAGVIQSPRHLIKEKRETATLKCYPIPRHDTVYWYQQGPGQDPQFLISFYEKMQSDKGSIPDRFSAQQFSDYHSELNMSSLELGDSALYFCASSLGVRDSPLHFGNGTRLTVT.

As concerns this clonotype: Germline is not matched at one junction end, which may reflect a read error. The chain is built from TRBV20-1 and TRBJ2-1, with D perhaps TRBD1 (6 bases). From germline, CDR1 is DFQATT and CDR2 SNEGSKA (reference sequence). This CDR3 comprises 14 residues. The CDR3 loop reads CSASQGTSYNEQFF. CDR3 nucleotide sequence: TGCAGTGCTAGTCAGGGGACATCCTATAATGAGCAGTTCTTC.

This clonotype was found a few times. This rearrangement joins TRBV5-5 to TRBJ2-7; 8 bases are a match to TRBD1. The CDR3 is 11 amino acids. V dropped 4 bases and J dropped 12; count of bases not matched to a gene: 6. Germline CDR1 SGHKS, CDR2 YYEKEE (reference sequence). The chain's CDR3 is CASSKDRVAYF. DNA of the CDR3: TGTGCCAGCAGCAAGGACAGGGTGGCGTACTTC.

This clonotype has more than one count but fewer than ten. The rearrangement uses TRBV10-3 and TRBJ2-3, with 7 bases identical to TRBD1. The CDR3 totals 13 residues. Looked up from germline, CDR1 is ENHRY and CDR2 is SYGVKD. V lost 7 bases, J lost 0 bases, and 1 base stayed unmatched. CDR3 loop: CAIKGASTDTQYF. The CDR3 DNA reads as TGTGCCATCAAGGGGGCTAGCACAGATACGCAGTATTTT.

The V call is TRBV15, the J call TRBJ2-2, with D hard to call. CDR1 is LNHNV and CDR2 is YYDKDF in the germline V gene (reference sequence). Trimming removed 0 bases from V and 7 bases from J, with 6 bases in between. The CDR3 is made up of 13 amino acids. The CDR3 DNA reads as TGTGCCACCAGCAGAGATACTCTCGGGGAGCTGTTTTTT. Translating gives CATSRDTLGELFF.

Ten or more counts support this clonotype. In nucleotides, the CDR3 is TGTGCCACCAGTGATTACGGACACGAGTCCTACAATGAGCAGTTCTTC. Translated: CATSDYGHESYNEQFF. V is TRBV24-1 and J is TRBJ2-1; perhaps TRBD1 as D (5 bases). Germline CDR1 KGHDR, CDR2 SFDVKD. CDR3 length: 16 residues. Trimming took off 2 bases at V and 1 base at J, with 11 bases between the two ends.